The entry that follows covers one TCR beta chain sequence. This sample was taken from a study of Ad26.COV2.S vaccination and SARS-CoV-2 variants. Whole-study context: The Ad26.COV2.S arm of the COV1001 trial was where the donor was placed.

As to treatment: around 19 received Ad26.COV2.S at low or high dose, single or two shots; five or six received placebo; per-sample allocation not given. Sampling happened 63 days after the first vaccine or placebo injection. Repertoires were generated with immunoSEQ multiplex PCR, while TCRdb's copy carries only in-frame clones and drops some. The sample consists of 380,000 or so clones, about 86% of them appearing once. This TCR came from a person aged 18 to 59 who received the Ad26.COV2.S COVID-19 vaccine or a placebo. Sequences were derived from peripheral blood, sampled in a trial of Ad26.COV2.S vaccine versus placebo.

CDR3 nucleotides: TGTGCCAGCAGCCGAGGGGCCGGGGACTCCTACAATGAGCAGTTCTTC. The encoded protein is CASSRGAGDSYNEQFF. This chain uses TRBV14 with TRBJ2-1; either TRBD1 or TRBD2 may fit D (5 bases each). The CDR3 loop spans 16 amino acids. CDR1 is SGHDN and CDR2 is FVKESK in the germline V gene. The V end was cut by 4 bases, the J end by 0 bases, with 13 bases between. The entire variable domain, with the rest obtained from reference TRBV14 and TRBJ2-1, is as follows: EAGVTQFPSHSVIEKGQTVTLRCDPISGHDNLYWYRRVMGKEIKFLLHFVKESKQDESGMPNNRFLAERTGGTYSTLKVQPAELEDSGVYFCASSRGAGDSYNEQFFGPGTRLTVL.